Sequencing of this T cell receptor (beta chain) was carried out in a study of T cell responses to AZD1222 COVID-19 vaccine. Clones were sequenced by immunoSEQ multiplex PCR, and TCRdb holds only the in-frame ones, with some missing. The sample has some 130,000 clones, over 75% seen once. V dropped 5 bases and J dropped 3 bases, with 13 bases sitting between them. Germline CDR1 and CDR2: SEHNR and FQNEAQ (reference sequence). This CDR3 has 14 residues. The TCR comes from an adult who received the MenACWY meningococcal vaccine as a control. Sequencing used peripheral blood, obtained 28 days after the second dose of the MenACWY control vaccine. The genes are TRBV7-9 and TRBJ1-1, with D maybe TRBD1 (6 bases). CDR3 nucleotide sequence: TGTGCCAGCAGCGTAGGGGGAGGGTACACTGAAGCTTTCTTT. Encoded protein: CASSVGGGYTEAFF.